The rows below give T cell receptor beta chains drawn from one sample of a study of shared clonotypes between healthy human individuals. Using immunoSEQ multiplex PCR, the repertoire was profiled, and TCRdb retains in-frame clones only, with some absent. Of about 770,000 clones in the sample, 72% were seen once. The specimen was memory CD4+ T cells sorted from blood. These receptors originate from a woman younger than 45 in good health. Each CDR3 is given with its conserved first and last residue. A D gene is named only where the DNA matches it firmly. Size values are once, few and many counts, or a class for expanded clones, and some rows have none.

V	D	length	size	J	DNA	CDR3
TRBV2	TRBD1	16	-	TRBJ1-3	TGTGCCAGCAGTGATTCAAGGACAGGGGTCGGAAACACCATATATTTT	CASSDSRTGVGNTIYF
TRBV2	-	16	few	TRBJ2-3	TGTGCCAGCAGCGAAGACCGGGATTCTAGCACAGATACGCAGTATTTT	CASSEDRDSSTDTQYF
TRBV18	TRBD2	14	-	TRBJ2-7	TGTGCCAGCTCACCAGGGAGCGGGGGCTACGAGCAGTACTTC	CASSPGSGGYEQYF
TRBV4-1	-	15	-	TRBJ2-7	TGCGCCAGCAGCCAAGTCGGCAACAGGGTTTACGAGCAGTACTTC	CASSQVGNRVYEQYF
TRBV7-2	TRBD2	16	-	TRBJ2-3	TGTGCCAGCAGGACACCCCGGGGGGGTAGCACAGATACGCAGTATTTT	CASRTPRGGSTDTQYF
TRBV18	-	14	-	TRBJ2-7	TGTGCCAGCTCACCCGACAGGATCTCCTACGAGCAGTACTTC	CASSPDRISYEQYF
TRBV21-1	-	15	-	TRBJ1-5	TGTGCCAGCAGCAAAGAGTCGGGAGGGCCTCAGCCCCAGCATTTT	CASSKESGGPQPQHF
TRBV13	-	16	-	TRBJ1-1	TGTGCCAGCAGCTTTGGACGGGTAGGGGTTGGTACTGAAGCTTTCTTT	CASSFGRVGVGTEAFF
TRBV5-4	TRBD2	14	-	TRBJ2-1	TGTGCCAGCAGTTCTCAGGCGGGGGTCAATGAGCAGTTCTTC	CASSSQAGVNEQFF
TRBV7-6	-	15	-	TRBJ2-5	TGTGCCAGCAGCTCGGCCGTTTCGTCAGCCGAGACCCAGTACTTC	CASSSAVSSAETQYF
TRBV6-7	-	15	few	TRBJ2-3	TGTGCCAGCAGTTACTCGGAGGGTGAGACAGATACGCAGTATTTT	CASSYSEGETDTQYF
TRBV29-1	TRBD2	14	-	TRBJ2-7	TGCAGCGTTAAGAAAGGGGCGGGAGAGTACGAGCAGTACTTC	CSVKKGAGEYEQYF
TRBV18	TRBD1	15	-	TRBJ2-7	TGTGCCAGCTCACCCCCCGGGACAGGGGTCCCCAAGCAGTACTTC	CASSPPGTGVPKQYF
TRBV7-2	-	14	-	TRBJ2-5	TGTGCCAGCAGCTTACTGGGACTCCTTCGTGCCCAGTACTTC	CASSLLGLLRAQYF
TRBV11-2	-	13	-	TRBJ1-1	TGTGCCAGCAGCGGGGAGATGCGGACTGAAGCTTTCTTT	CASSGEMRTEAFF
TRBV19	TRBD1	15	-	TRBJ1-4	TGTGCCAGTAGTAGAAACAGGGGGCCGGCAGAAAAACTGTTTTTT	CASSRNRGPAEKLFF
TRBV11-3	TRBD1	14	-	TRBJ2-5	TGTGCCAGCAGCACCCGACAGGGGTCGGGGACCCAGTACTTC	CASSTRQGSGTQYF
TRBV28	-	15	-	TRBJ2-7	TGTGCCAGCAGTCCCCATAAGGACAGAACCTACGAGCAGTACTTC	CASSPHKDRTYEQYF
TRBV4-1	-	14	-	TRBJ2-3	TGCGCCAGCAGCCACCCCGGAGGCACAGATACGCAGTATTTT	CASSHPGGTDTQYF
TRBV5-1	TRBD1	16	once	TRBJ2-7	TGCGCCAGCAGCCCCGGACAGGTTACAAGCTCCTACGAGCAGTACTTC	CASSPGQVTSSYEQYF
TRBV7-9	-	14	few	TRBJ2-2	TGTGCCAGCAGCACGGGACAAGGCACCGGGGAGCTGTTTTTT	CASSTGQGTGELFF
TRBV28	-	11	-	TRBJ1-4	TGTGCCACCTCTAGACCCGAAAAACTGTTTTTT	CATSRPEKLFF
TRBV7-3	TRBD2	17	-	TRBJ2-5	TGTGCCAGCAGCCCCAAAGCAGGACTAGCGTTCCAAGAGACCCAGTACTTC	CASSPKAGLAFQETQYF
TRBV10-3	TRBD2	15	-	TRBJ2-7	TGTGCCTCTTCCCGGGAAGCGGGAGTCGGCTACGAGCAGTACTTC	CASSREAGVGYEQYF
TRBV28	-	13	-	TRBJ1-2	TGTGCCAGCAGCCAGACAGAAAACTATGGCTACACCTTC	CASSQTENYGYTF
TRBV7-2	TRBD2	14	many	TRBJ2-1	TGTGCCAGCAGCCAAGGCAGCGGGAGATATGAGCAGTTCTTC	CASSQGSGRYEQFF
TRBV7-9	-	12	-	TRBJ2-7	TGTGCCAGCAGCGTGGGAATCTACGAGCAGTACTTC	CASSVGIYEQYF
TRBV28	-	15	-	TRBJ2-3	TGTGCCAGCAGTTCCACGCACACTCCCGTCTATACGCAGTATTTT	CASSSTHTPVYTQYF